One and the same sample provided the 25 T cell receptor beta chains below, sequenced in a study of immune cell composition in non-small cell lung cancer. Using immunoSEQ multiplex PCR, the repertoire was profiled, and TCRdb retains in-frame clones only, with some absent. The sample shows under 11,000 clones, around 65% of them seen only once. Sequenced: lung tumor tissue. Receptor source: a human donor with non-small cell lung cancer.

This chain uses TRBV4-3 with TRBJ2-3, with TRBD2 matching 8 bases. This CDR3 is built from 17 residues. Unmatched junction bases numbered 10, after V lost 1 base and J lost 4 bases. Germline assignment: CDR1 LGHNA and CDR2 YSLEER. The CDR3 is CASSQGGRAGASDTQYF. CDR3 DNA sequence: TGCGCCAGCAGCCAAGGTGGCCGAGCGGGAGCGTCAGATACGCAGTATTTT.

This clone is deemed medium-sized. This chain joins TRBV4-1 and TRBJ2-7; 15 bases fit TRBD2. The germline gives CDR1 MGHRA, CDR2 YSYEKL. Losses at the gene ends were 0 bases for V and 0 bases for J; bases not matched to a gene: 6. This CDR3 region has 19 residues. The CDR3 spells CASSQEPGLAGGSSYEQYF. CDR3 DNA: TGCGCCAGCAGCCAAGAGCCGGGACTAGCGGGAGGAAGCTCCTACGAGCAGTACTTC.

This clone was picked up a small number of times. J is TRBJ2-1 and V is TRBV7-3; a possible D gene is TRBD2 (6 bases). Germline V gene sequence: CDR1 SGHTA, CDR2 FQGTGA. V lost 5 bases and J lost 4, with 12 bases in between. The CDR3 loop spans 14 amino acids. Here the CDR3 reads CASSPGTRYNEQFF. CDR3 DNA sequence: TGTGCCAGCAGCCCGGGGACTCGATACAATGAGCAGTTCTTC.

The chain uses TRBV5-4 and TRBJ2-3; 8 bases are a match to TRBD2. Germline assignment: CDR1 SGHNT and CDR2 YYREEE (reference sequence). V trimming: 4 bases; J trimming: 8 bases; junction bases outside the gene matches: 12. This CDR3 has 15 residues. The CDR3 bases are TGTGCCAGCAGCCACCCTCGGGAGGGCCTTGGTACGCAGTATTTT. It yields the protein CASSHPREGLGTQYF. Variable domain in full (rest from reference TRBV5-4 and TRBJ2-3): ETGVTQSPTHLIKTRGQQVTLRCSSQSGHNTVSWYQQALGQGPQFIFQYYREEENGRGNFPPRFSGLQFPNYSSELNVNALELDDSALYLCASSHPREGLGTQYFGPGTRLTVL.

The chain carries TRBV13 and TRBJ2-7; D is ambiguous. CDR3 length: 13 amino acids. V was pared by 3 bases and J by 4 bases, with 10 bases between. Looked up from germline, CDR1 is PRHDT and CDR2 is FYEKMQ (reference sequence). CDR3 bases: TGTGCCAGCAGCTTCTTCGGTAATTACGAGCAGTACTTC. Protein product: CASSFFGNYEQYF. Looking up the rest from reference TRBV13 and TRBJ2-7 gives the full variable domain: AAGVIQSPRHLIKEKRETATLKCYPIPRHDTVYWYQQGPGQDPQFLISFYEKMQSDKGSIPDRFSAQQFSDYHSELNMSSLELGDSALYFCASSFFGNYEQYFGPGTRLTVT.

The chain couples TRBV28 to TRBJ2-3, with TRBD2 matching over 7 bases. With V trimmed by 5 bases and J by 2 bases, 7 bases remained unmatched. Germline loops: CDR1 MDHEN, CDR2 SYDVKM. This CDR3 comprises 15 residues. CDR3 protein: CASSPTGLSTDTQYF. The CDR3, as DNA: TGTGCCAGCAGTCCCACGGGACTATCCACAGATACGCAGTATTTT.

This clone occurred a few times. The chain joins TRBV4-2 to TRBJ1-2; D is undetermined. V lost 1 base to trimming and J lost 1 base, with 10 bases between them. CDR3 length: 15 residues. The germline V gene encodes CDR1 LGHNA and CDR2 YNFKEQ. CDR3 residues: CASSQVRHVNYGYTF. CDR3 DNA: TGTGCCAGCAGCCAAGTGAGGCACGTTAACTATGGCTACACCTTC.

The CDR3 loop is CASSQARGNEQFF. The CDR3 nucleotides are TGCGCCAGCAGCCAGGCCAGGGGAAATGAGCAGTTCTTC. The chain joins TRBV4-1 to TRBJ2-1; a possible D gene is TRBD1 (6 bases). Germline V CDR1 and CDR2: MGHRA, YSYEKL. Between the trimmed V and J ends, which lost 3 bases and 7 bases, there was a span of 10 bases. The CDR3 contains 13 residues.

The CDR3 DNA follows: TGTGCCAGCAGTGAATGGGACAGGGGGCCCTTTGAAGCTTTCTTT. Translating gives CASSEWDRGPFEAFF. V usage is TRBV6-1 and J usage is TRBJ1-1; 12 bases agree with TRBD1. This CDR3 region has 15 residues. Germline CDR1 reads MNHNS; CDR2 reads SASEGT. The V and J ends lost 2 bases and 7 bases, in that order; junction bases with no gene match: 5.

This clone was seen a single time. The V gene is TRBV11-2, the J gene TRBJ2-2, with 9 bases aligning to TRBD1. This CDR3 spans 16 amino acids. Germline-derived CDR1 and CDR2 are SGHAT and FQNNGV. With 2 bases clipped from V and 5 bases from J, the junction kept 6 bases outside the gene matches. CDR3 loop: CASSLWTGEGTGELFF. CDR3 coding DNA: TGTGCCAGCAGCTTATGGACAGGGGAAGGAACCGGGGAGCTGTTTTTT. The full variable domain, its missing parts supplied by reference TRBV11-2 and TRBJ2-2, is EAGVAQSPRYKIIEKRQSVAFWCNPISGHATLYWYQQILGQGPKLLIQFQNNGVVDDSQLPKDRFSAERLKGVDSTLKIQPAKLEDSAVYLCASSLWTGEGTGELFFGEGSRLTVL.

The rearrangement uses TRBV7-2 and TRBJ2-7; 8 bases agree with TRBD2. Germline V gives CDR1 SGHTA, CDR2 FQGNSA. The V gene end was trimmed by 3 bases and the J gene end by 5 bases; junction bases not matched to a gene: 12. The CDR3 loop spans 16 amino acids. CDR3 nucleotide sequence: TGTGCCAGCAGCTTTAGGGGGGGACTAGGTGCCCACGAGCAGTACTTC. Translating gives CASSFRGGLGAHEQYF.

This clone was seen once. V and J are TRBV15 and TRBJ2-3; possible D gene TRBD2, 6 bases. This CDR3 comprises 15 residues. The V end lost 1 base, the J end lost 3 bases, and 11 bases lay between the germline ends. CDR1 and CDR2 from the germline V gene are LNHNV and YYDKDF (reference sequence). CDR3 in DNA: TGTGCCACCAGCAGAGGGACTACAACAACAGATACGCAGTATTTT. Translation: CATSRGTTTTDTQYF.

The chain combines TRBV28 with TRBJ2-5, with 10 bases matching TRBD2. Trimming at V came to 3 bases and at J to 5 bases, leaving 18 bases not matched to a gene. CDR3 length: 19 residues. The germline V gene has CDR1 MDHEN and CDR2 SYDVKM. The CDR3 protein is CASSLGQLAGVGLRETQYF. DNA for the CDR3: TGTGCCAGCAGTTTGGGCCAGCTAGCGGGAGTTGGGTTGAGGGAGACCCAGTACTTC.

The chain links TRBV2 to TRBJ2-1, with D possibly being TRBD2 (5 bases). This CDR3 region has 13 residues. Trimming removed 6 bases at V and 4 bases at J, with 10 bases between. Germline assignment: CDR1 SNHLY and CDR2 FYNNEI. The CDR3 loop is CASRTSGYNEQFF. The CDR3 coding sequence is TGTGCCAGCAGGACGAGCGGATACAATGAGCAGTTCTTC.

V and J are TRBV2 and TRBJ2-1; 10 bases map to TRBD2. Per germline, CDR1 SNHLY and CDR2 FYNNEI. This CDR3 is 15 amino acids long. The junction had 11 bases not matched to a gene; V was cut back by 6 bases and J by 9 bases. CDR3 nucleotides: TGTGCCAGCAGCCCCGGGACTAGCGTTAGTTCTGAGCAGTTCTTC. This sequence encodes CASSPGTSVSSEQFF.

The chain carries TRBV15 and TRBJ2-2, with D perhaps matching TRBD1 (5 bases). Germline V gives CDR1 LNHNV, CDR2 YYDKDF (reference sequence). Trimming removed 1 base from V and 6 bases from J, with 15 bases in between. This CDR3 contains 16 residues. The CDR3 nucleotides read TGTGCCACCAGCAGAGGGCAGGGAATGTGGGCCGGGGAGCTGTTTTTT. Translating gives CATSRGQGMWAGELFF.

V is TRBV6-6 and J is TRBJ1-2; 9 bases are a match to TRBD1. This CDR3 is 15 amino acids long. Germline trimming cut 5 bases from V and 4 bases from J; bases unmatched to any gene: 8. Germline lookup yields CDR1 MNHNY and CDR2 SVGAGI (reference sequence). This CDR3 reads CASSPTGTGIYGYTF. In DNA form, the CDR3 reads TGTGCCAGCAGTCCGACCGGGACAGGGATCTATGGCTACACCTTC.

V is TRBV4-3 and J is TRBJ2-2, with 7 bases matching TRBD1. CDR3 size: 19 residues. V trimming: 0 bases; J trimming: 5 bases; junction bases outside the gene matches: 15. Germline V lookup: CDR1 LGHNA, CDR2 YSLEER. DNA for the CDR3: TGCGCCAGCAGCCAAGAACCAGGGACAGCCGAGGACCTGACCGGGGAGCTGTTTTTT. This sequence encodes CASSQEPGTAEDLTGELFF.

In DNA form, the CDR3 reads TGCGCCAGCAGCCCCTCCGCCGGGTGGAATGGTGAGCAGTTCTTC. The encoded protein is CASSPSAGWNGEQFF. V gene TRBV4-3 combines with J gene TRBJ2-1; D is unresolved. Germline lookup yields CDR1 LGHNA and CDR2 YSLEER. V was clipped by 4 bases and J by 9 bases, with 19 bases between them. This CDR3 contains 15 residues.

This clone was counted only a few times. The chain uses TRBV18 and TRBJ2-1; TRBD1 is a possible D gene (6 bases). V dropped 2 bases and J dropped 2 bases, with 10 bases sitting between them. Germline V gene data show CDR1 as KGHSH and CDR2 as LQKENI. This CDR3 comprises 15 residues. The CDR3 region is CASSPEGDPYNEQFF. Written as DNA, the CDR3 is TGTGCCAGCTCACCAGAGGGGGACCCCTACAATGAGCAGTTCTTC.

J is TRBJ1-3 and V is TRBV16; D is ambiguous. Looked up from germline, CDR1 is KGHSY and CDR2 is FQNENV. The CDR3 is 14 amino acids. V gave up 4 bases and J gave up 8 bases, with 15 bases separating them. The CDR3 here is CASSLQTGGDTIYF. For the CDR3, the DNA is TGTGCCAGCAGCCTACAAACCGGCGGGGACACCATATATTTT.

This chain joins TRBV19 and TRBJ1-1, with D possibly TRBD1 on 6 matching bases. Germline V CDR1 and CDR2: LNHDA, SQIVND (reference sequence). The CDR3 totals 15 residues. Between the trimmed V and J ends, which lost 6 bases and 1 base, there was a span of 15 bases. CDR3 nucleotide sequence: TGTGCCAGTAGGCCTACAGGGAGAGGGAACACTGAAGCTTTCTTT. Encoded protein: CASRPTGRGNTEAFF.

DNA for the CDR3: TGCGCCAGCAGCCCGGGACTAGCGGGAGGGCTTGGCACAGATACGCAGTATTTT. Amino acid sequence: CASSPGLAGGLGTDTQYF. The chain uses TRBV5-1 and TRBJ2-3, with 16 bases matching TRBD2. V lost 4 bases to trimming and J lost 1 base; unmatched junction nucleotides: 6. Germline values: CDR1 SGHRS, CDR2 YFSETQ. The CDR3 loop spans 18 amino acids.

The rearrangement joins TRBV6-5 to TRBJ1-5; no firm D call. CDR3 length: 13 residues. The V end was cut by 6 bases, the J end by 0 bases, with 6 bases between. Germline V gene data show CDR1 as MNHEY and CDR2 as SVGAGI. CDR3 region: CASRADSNQPQHF. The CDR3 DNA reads TGTGCCAGCAGAGCCGATAGCAATCAGCCCCAGCATTTT.

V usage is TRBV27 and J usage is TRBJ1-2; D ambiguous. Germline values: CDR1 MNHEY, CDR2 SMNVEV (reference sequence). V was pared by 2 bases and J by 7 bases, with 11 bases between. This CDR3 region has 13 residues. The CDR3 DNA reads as TGTGCCAGCAGTTTAACGGGGAAGGGTGGCTACACCTTC. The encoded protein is CASSLTGKGGYTF.